This T cell receptor (beta chain) was sequenced for a study of CD8 T cells in ankylosing spondylitis. The V end lost 6 bases, the J end lost 2 bases, and 11 bases lay between the germline ends. The CDR3 loop spans 13 amino acids. Germline-derived CDR1 and CDR2 are DFQATT and SNEGSKA (reference sequence). TCRdb reprocessed the 5' RACE reads with MiXCR, giving one entry per CDR3 protein. The sample includes under 150,000 distinct CDR3 sequences, roughly 8.4% of them seen just once. The clonotype was recovered from a male donor with ankylosing spondylitis. Sequenced input: synovial fluid, either unsorted or a sorted T cell fraction (not recorded which). V is TRBV20-1 and J is TRBJ1-5; D is possibly TRBD1 (6 bases). The CDR3: CSATGHGNQPQHF. The CDR3 DNA is TGCAGTGCCACAGGGCACGGCAATCAGCCCCAGCATTTT.